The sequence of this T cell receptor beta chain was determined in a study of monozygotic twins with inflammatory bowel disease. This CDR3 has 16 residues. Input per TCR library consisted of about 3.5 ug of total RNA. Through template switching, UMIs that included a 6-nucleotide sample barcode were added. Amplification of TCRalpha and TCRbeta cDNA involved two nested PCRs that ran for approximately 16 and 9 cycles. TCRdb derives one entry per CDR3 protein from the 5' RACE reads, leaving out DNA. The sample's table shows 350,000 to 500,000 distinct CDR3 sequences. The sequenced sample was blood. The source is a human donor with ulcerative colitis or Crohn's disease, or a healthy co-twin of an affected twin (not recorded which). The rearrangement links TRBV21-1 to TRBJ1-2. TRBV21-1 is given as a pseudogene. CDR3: CASNRRETRHNYGYTF.